The subject of this entry is one TCR beta chain. Participant age was 18 to 89 years, and participants resided in 24 US areas. Produced via immunoSEQ multiplex PCR; TCRdb's table is partial and in-frame only. Among 350,000 to 400,000 clones, roughly nine tenths were seen once, and the ten largest hold under 3%. The sample belongs to a study of blood T cell repertoires in COVID-19. Study background: The United States, Italy and Spain provided the acute and convalescent COVID-19 samples. T cells, B-cell-depleted T cells, or PBMCs provided the cDNA or gDNA that served as material.

Trimming shortened V by 3 bases and J by 4 bases, and 14 bases separated the two germline ends. Per the germline V gene, CDR1 is SGDLS and CDR2 is YYNGEE. There are 14 residues in the CDR3. The V gene is TRBV9, the J gene TRBJ2-7; TRBD2 is a possible D gene (6 bases). The specimen sequenced was PBMCs or T cells enriched from blood (not recorded which). The source is a woman in her 30s who had recovered from COVID-19. The chain's CDR3 is CASSAEGRDYEQYF. The DNA for the CDR3 is TGTGCCAGCAGCGCGGAGGGAAGGGATTACGAGCAGTACTTC.